This T cell receptor (beta chain) is from a study of CXCR3-negative and CXCR3-positive naive CD8 T cells. Naive cells were sorted as CD45RO-, CCR7+, CD27+ and CD95-. With UMI labels, 5' RACE was used to prepare the TRB cDNA libraries. With the 5' RACE reads reprocessed, TCRdb shows one record per CDR3 protein and no DNA. The listing records 92,000 or so distinct CDR3 sequences. The study's findings and limits: Similarly elevated diversity marked both naive subsets, with memory CD8+ cells showing far lower diversity.

In the case of this clonotype: Its antigen is as yet unknown.

The CDR3 has 14 amino acids. Germline V gene data show CDR1 as SEHNR and CDR2 as FQNEAQ (reference sequence). V and J are TRBV7-9 and TRBJ2-7; TCRdb proposes TRBD1, but this gene call is untestable without DNA. This receptor was obtained from a human donor in good health. Some clones in this sample may be carry-over from other donors' samples. The sequenced sample was naive CXCR3- CD8+ T cells from blood. This sample's subset: CD45RO-CCR7+CD27+CD95- naive CD8+ T cells lacking CXCR3 (TNR3-). Here the CDR3 reads CASSPRDKLYEQYF.